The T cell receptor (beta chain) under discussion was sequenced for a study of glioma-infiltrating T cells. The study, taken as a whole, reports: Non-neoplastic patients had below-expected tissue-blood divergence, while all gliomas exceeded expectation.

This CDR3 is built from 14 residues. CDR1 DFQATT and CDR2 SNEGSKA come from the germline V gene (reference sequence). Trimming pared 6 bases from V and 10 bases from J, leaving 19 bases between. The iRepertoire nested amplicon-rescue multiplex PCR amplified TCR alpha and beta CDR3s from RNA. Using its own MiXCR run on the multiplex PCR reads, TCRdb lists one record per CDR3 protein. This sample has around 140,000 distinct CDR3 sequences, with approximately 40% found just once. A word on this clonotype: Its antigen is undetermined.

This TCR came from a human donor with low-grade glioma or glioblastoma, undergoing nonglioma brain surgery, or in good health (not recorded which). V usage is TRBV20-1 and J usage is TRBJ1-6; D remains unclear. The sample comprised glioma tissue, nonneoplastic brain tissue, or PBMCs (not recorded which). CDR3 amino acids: CSALPSLDYSPLHF. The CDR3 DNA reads TGCAGTGCCCTACCCTCCCTCGACTACTCACCCCTCCACTTT.